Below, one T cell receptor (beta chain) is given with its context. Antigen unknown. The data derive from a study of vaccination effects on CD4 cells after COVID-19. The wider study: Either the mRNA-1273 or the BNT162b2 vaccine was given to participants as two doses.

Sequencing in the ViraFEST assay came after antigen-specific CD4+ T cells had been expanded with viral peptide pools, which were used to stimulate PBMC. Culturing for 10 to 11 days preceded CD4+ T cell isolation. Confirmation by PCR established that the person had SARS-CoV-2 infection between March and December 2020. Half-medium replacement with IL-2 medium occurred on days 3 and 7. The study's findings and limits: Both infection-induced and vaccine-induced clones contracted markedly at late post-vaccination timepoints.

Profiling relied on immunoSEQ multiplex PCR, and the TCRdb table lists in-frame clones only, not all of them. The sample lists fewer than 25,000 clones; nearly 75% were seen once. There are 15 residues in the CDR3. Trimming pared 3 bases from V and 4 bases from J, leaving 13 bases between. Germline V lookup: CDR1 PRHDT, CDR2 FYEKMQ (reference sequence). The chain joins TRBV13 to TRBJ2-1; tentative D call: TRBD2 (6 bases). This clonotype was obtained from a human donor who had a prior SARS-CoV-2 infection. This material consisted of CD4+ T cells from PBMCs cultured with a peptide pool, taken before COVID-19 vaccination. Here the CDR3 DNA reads TGTGCCAGCAGCTTCCGCGGGGTGGGGTACAATGAGCAGTTCTTC. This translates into CASSFRGVGYNEQFF.